This entry lists 21 T cell receptor beta chains sequenced from one sample in a study of CD8+CD57+ T cells in acquired aplastic anemia. Genomic DNA, serving as template, underwent TCR beta VDJ and CDR3 profiling. Each CDR3 protein gets one entry after TCRdb re-called the reads with MiXCR. The sample consists of about 170,000 distinct CDR3 sequences, 40% to 50% of them appearing once. The authors sequenced patients whose flow cytometry had shown CD8+CD57+ cell expansion. The source material was sorted CD4+, CD8+, or CD8+CD57+ T cells (not recorded which) from PBMCs. The receptor source for this set is a human donor with aplastic anemia.

This clonotype came up many times. This chain links TRBV19 with TRBJ1-4; D unresolved. CDR1 is LNHDA and CDR2 is SQIVND in the germline V gene (reference sequence). Trimming pared 10 bases from V and 3 bases from J, leaving 18 bases between. This CDR3 has 15 residues. CDR3 sequence reads: CATRREGGPNEKLFF. The CDR3 DNA sequence: TGTGCCACCCGGAGGGAGGGTGGGCCTAATGAAAAACTGTTTTTT.

This chain connects TRBV10-1 to TRBJ1-1; D is unclear. This CDR3 comprises 13 residues. Trimming cost V 6 bases and J 5 bases, with 13 bases left between them. The germline CDR1 and CDR2 sequences are WNHNN and SYGVQD (reference sequence). CDR3 in amino acids: CASSIAMRTEAFF. The CDR3 DNA reads TGCGCCAGCAGCATAGCAATGAGGACTGAAGCTTTCTTT.

This chain links TRBV2 with TRBJ1-2, with a weak D call TRBD1 (5 bases). The germline gives CDR1 SNHLY, CDR2 FYNNEI. V was trimmed by 3 bases and J by 6 bases, leaving 14 bases between them. The CDR3 has 14 amino acids. The CDR3 is CASSEEQGVDGYTF. The CDR3 coding sequence is TGTGCCAGCAGTGAGGAGCAGGGAGTAGATGGCTACACCTTC.

V gene TRBV5-1 combines with J gene TRBJ2-7; TRBD2 matches 10 bases. The CDR3 contains 16 residues. Germline V gene data show CDR1 as SGHRS and CDR2 as YFSETQ. Losses at the gene ends were 0 bases for V and 4 bases for J; bases not matched to a gene: 7. The CDR3, as DNA: TGCGCCAGCAGCTTGGTGGCTAGCGGGGGCTCGTACGAGCAGTACTTC. This sequence encodes CASSLVASGGSYEQYF.

This rearrangement joins TRBV15 to TRBJ2-1; 10 bases align to TRBD1. The CDR3 loop spans 16 amino acids. The V gene end was trimmed by 3 bases and the J gene end by 2 bases; junction bases not matched to a gene: 4. The germline V gene has CDR1 LNHNV and CDR2 YYDKDF (reference sequence). CDR3 coding DNA: TGTGCCACCAGCAGCCCCGACAGGGGGCCCTACAATGAGCAGTTCTTC. Translation gives CATSSPDRGPYNEQFF. The variable domain in full, completed from reference TRBV15 and TRBJ2-1, reads DAMVIQNPRYQVTQFGKPVTLSCSQTLNHNVMYWYQQKSSQAPKLLFHYYDKDFNNEADTPDNFQSRRPNTSFCFLDIRSPGLGDTAMYLCATSSPDRGPYNEQFFGPGTRLTVL.

The count of this clonotype is one. The CDR3 nucleotides are TGTGCCACCAGTGTTGAGAGGGTGAATGAGCAGTTCTTC. Protein: CATSVERVNEQFF. This rearrangement joins TRBV24-1 to TRBJ2-1; a possible D gene is TRBD2 (5 bases). The CDR3 sequence is 13 residues long. Germline CDR1 is KGHDR and CDR2 is SFDVKD. Trimming took 5 bases from V and 7 from J, leaving 11 bases between them.

Regarding this clonotype: With a much larger clone just one base away, this may be a read error. CDR3 DNA sequence: TGTGCCAGCAGTCTGTCGGACGCCGGCCCTGGAAACACCATATATTTT. This sequence encodes CASSLSDAGPGNTIYF. This chain joins TRBV12-3 or TRBV12-4 and TRBJ1-3; D is unclear. V gave up 5 bases and J gave up 2 bases, with 16 bases separating them. The CDR3 has 16 amino acids.

V gene TRBV29-1 combines with J gene TRBJ2-7, with a tentative D call TRBD1 (6 bases). V was pared by 0 bases and J by 6 bases, with 12 bases between. This CDR3 region has 13 residues. Germline loops: CDR1 SQVTM, CDR2 ANQGSEA. CDR3 sequence reads: CSVEEGAIGEQYF. The CDR3 coding sequence is TGCAGCGTTGAAGAGGGGGCAATAGGCGAGCAGTACTTC.

This clonotype was counted many times. This rearrangement joins TRBV2 to TRBJ1-1, with a weak D call TRBD1 (6 bases). The germline V and J ends were trimmed by 3 bases and 5 bases, with 13 bases remaining between them. Per germline, CDR1 SNHLY and CDR2 FYNNEI. The CDR3 extends over 14 amino acids. DNA of the CDR3: TGTGCCAGCAGTGACCAGGGGCGAGGGACTGAAGCTTTCTTT. Its translation: CASSDQGRGTEAFF.

Ten or more counts support this clonotype. The chain couples TRBV9 to TRBJ2-1; 8 nucleotides match TRBD1. With 0 bases clipped from V and 5 bases from J, the junction kept 7 bases outside the gene matches. The V gene's germline CDR1 is SGDLS and CDR2 YYNGEE. This CDR3 spans 16 amino acids. The CDR3 loop is CASSVGSRDRNNEQFF. As DNA, the CDR3 is TGTGCCAGCAGCGTAGGGAGCCGGGACAGGAACAATGAGCAGTTCTTC.

In this sample, this clonotype turned up many times. The chain uses TRBV29-1 and TRBJ2-7, with D hard to call. The CDR3 totals 12 residues. Germline V gene data show CDR1 as SQVTM and CDR2 as ANQGSEA. V was pared by 7 bases and J by 4 bases, with 14 bases between. The CDR3 DNA reads as TGCAGCGCCGTCTTTGATCATTACGAGCAGTACTTC. Encoded protein: CSAVFDHYEQYF.

This clonotype was counted a few times. The rearrangement joins TRBV10-3 to TRBJ1-2; possibly TRBD1 for D (6 bases). The CDR3 is 14 amino acids. Trimming shortened V by 6 bases and J by 7 bases, and 18 bases separated the two germline ends. The V gene's germline CDR1 is ENHRY and CDR2 SYGVKD. CDR3 region: CAISRDHREGGYTF. In nucleotides, the CDR3 is TGTGCCATCAGCCGGGACCACAGGGAGGGTGGCTACACCTTC.

This chain connects TRBV6-4 to TRBJ2-4; D is uncertain. The V and J ends lost 4 bases and 8 bases respectively, with 15 bases between them. This CDR3 has 14 residues. CDR1 and CDR2 (germline): MRHNA, SNTAGT. The CDR3 loop is CASSVRSGWDIQYF. The CDR3 DNA reads as TGTGCCAGCAGTGTTAGGTCCGGGTGGGACATTCAGTACTTC.

V is TRBV10-3 and J is TRBJ1-2; D is possibly TRBD1 (5 bases). V lost 10 bases and J lost 4, with 16 bases in between. Germline CDR1 reads ENHRY; CDR2 reads SYGVKD. The CDR3 has 13 amino acids. The CDR3 spells CATKIDSTYGYTF. The CDR3, as DNA: TGTGCCACCAAAATCGACAGTACCTATGGCTACACCTTC.

For this clonotype: A much larger clone is a single base away; this may be a read error. The rearrangement uses TRBV9 and TRBJ2-1, with 10 bases fitting TRBD1. Germline V lookup: CDR1 SGDLS, CDR2 YYNGEE. The CDR3 has 14 residues. The CDR3 coding sequence is TGTGCCAGCAGCGCCGGGACAGGGGCCCCTCCGGGGGTCTTC. This sequence encodes CASSAGTGAPPGVF.

In its sample, this clonotype was seen many times. The gene calls are TRBV14 and TRBJ2-1, with TRBD2 as a possible D gene (5 bases). The V and J ends lost 0 bases and 5 bases respectively, with 8 bases between them. Germline lookup yields CDR1 SGHDN and CDR2 FVKESK. This CDR3 spans 14 amino acids. In DNA form, the CDR3 reads TGTGCCAGCAGCCAAGATAGAGCGGACAATGAGCAGTTCTTC. It is translated as CASSQDRADNEQFF.

This clonotype came up a few times. This sequence joins TRBV10-3 and TRBJ1-2; TRBD1 is a possible D gene (6 bases). CDR3 length: 12 residues. Trimming pared 2 bases from V and 8 bases from J, leaving 9 bases between. The germline V gene encodes CDR1 ENHRY and CDR2 SYGVKD. Written as DNA, the CDR3 is TGTGCCATCAGTGAGACAGGGTTCGGCTACACCTTC. It specifies CAISETGFGYTF.

This clonotype was found a few times. The V and J genes are TRBV10-3 and TRBJ2-2, with D unresolved. Trimming removed 5 bases from V and 2 bases from J, with 0 bases in between. Germline lookup yields CDR1 ENHRY and CDR2 SYGVKD. The CDR3 is 11 residues long. The CDR3 is CAISNTGELFF. The CDR3 nucleotides read TGTGCCATCAGTAACACCGGGGAGCTGTTTTTT.

This chain uses TRBV10-2 with TRBJ2-1, with 13 bases fitting TRBD2. CDR1 is WSHSY and CDR2 is SAAADI in the germline V gene. Losses at the gene ends were 7 bases for V and 9 bases for J; bases not matched to a gene: 6. This CDR3 is built from 14 residues. CDR3 amino acids: CASKTSGGAGEQFF. The CDR3 DNA reads TGCGCCAGCAAAACTAGCGGGGGGGCTGGTGAGCAGTTCTTC.

This clonotype was seen repeatedly, ten times or more. The genes are TRBV2 and TRBJ1-5; D remains ambiguous. Germline values: CDR1 SNHLY, CDR2 FYNNEI. CDR3 length: 13 residues. V lost 8 bases, J lost 1 base, and 9 bases lay in between. DNA for the CDR3: TGTGCCAGCCTGAAGGAGAGCAATCAGCCCCAGCATTTT. The encoded protein is CASLKESNQPQHF.

This sequence joins TRBV6-5 and TRBJ1-1; 12 positions match TRBD1. This CDR3 contains 15 residues. V dropped 5 bases and J dropped 7; count of bases not matched to a gene: 8. Germline CDR1 is MNHEY and CDR2 is SVGAGI. The CDR3 DNA sequence: TGTGCCAGCAGTCACCGGGACAGGGGGCAAAGTGAAGCTTTCTTT. Its translation: CASSHRDRGQSEAFF.